This TCR beta chain was captured by sequencing in a study of PD-1 blockade in mismatch repair-deficient tumors. Some clones are missing from TCRdb's copy, which holds only in-frame ones; the method was immunoSEQ multiplex PCR. The data contain 120,000 or so clones, about 88% of them singletons. About this clone: The antigen remains undetermined.

TCRs were sequenced from a few patients responding to pembrolizumab. Study-wide results and limits: After pembrolizumab, tumor-resident clones rose rapidly, then generally contracted before radiologic responses.

Sample: peripheral blood, taken 44 weeks after starting pembrolizumab. This TCR was sampled from an adult with mismatch repair-deficient cancer.

The CDR3 coding sequence is TGTGCCAGAAGCCCCTATTCGGGACAGCCATCTAACTATGGCTACACCTTC. Protein sequence: CARSPYSGQPSNYGYTF. V and J are TRBV5-3 and TRBJ1-2, with 7 positions matching TRBD1. TRBV5-3 is an open reading frame, and its role is uncertain. CDR3 length: 17 amino acids. The ends lost 4 bases at V and 0 bases at J; junction bases unmatched: 12.